A selection of T cell receptor beta chains follows, all from one sample in a study of technical replicates of blood from a handful of donors. Profiling relied on immunoSEQ multiplex PCR, and the TCRdb table lists in-frame clones only, not all of them. The table lists about 58,000 clones, roughly nine tenths of them singletons, with about 3.9% in the top ten. The sample was PBMCs. The receptors originated from a human donor in good health. Some clones in this sample may be carry-over from other donors' samples. Both conserved end residues are part of each CDR3. The D gene is left open where the match is weak. Rows give clone size only sometimes, using once, few, many, or a class for an expanded clone.

>.|.|TRBV7-6|TRBJ2-7
CASSLRGLTSYEQYF
TGTGCCAGCAGCCTAAGGGGTCTAACCTCCTACGAGCAGTACTTC
>.|TRBD1|TRBV2|TRBJ1-5
CASSAQQGNQPQHF
TGTGCCAGCAGTGCACAACAGGGGAACCAGCCCCAGCATTTT
>.|TRBD2|TRBV6-6|TRBJ2-3
CASFAGGGSTDTQYF
TGTGCCAGCTTCGCCGGGGGGGGAAGCACAGATACGCAGTATTTT
>.|TRBD1|TRBV19|TRBJ2-7
CASSIYWDRGYEQYF
TGTGCCAGTAGTATTTATTGGGACAGGGGGTACGAGCAGTACTTC
>once|.|TRBV11-3|TRBJ2-1
CASSLGVNEQFF
TGTGCCAGCAGCTTAGGAGTAAATGAGCAGTTCTTC
>.|TRBD2|TRBV11-3|TRBJ2-5
CASRQLAGLGETQYF
TGTGCCAGCAGACAACTAGCGGGGCTCGGAGAGACCCAGTACTTC
>.|.|TRBV5-1|TRBJ2-2
CASSLVLPHGELFF
TGCGCCAGCAGCTTGGTACTCCCCCACGGGGAGCTGTTTTTT
>.|TRBD2|TRBV6-6|TRBJ2-5
CASSGTSGQKETQYF
TGTGCCAGCAGTGGGACTAGCGGGCAAAAAGAGACCCAGTACTTC
>.|TRBD1|TRBV6-5|TRBJ1-1
CASSSGPGQGTTEAFF
TGTGCCAGCAGTTCCGGCCCGGGACAGGGTACCACTGAAGCTTTCTTT
>.|TRBD1|TRBV19|TRBJ2-5
CASSIAGGLQETQYF
TGTGCCAGTAGTATCGCAGGGGGCTTGCAAGAGACCCAGTACTTC
>.|.|TRBV27|TRBJ2-7
CASSLFSTYEQYF
TGTGCCAGCAGTTTATTCTCTACCTACGAGCAGTACTTC
>.|.|TRBV28|TRBJ1-2
CASSLQSRGHGYTF
TGTGCCAGCAGTTTACAGAGCAGGGGACATGGCTACACCTTC
>.|.|TRBV2|TRBJ2-7
CASTQISGYEQYF
TGTGCCAGCACCCAGATTAGCGGCTACGAGCAGTACTTC
>once|.|TRBV9|TRBJ2-2
CASTSRGDTGELFF
TGTGCCAGCACATCCAGGGGGGACACCGGGGAGCTGTTTTTT
>once|TRBD2|TRBV12-5|TRBJ2-3
CASGLGTSGGTDTQYF
TGTGCTAGTGGTTTGGGGACTAGCGGGGGCACAGATACGCAGTATTTT
>.|TRBD2|TRBV10-1|TRBJ2-1
CASTMTSGAYNEQFF
TGCGCCAGCACCATGACTAGCGGGGCCTACAATGAGCAGTTCTTC
>.|.|TRBV9|TRBJ1-6
CASTAGAGVNSPLHF
TGTGCCAGCACCGCGGGGGCAGGGGTTAATTCACCCCTCCACTTT
>.|TRBD1|TRBV28|TRBJ1-6
CASRSWGLSGQGNSPLHF
TGTGCCAGCCGTTCCTGGGGGCTGTCGGGACAGGGGAATTCACCCCTCCACTTT
>.|.|TRBV6-1|TRBJ1-6
CASRAGLGDSPLHF
TGTGCCAGCAGGGCGGGCCTCGGGGATTCACCCCTCCACTTT
>once|TRBD1|TRBV25-1|TRBJ1-2
CASSVSGQDYGYTF
TGTGCCAGCAGTGTATCGGGACAGGACTATGGCTACACCTTC